Listed here is a single T cell receptor (beta chain). Antigen specificity is unknown. The table came from immunoSEQ multiplex PCR; TCRdb's copy has only in-frame clones and leaves some out. The data show roughly 2,000,000 clones, with roughly 93% seen just once and approximately 1.6% held by the top ten. The data were obtained in a study of shared clonotypes between healthy human individuals. Terminally differentiated effector memory CD45RA+ cells were excluded from the naive CD8 cells, which were CD45RO-negative and positively selected for CCR7. HIV-negative, healthy adults without recent acute infections or vaccinations were the donors. Study-wide results and limits: Sharing across four donors was highest in naive CD4 (around 5%) and lowest in memory CD8 (around 0.4%). Against clonotypes common to all four donors, non-shared ones had lower generation probabilities.

CDR1 and CDR2 from the germline V gene are SEHNR and FQNEAQ (reference sequence). The CDR3 totals 15 residues. V was pared by 1 base and J by 6 bases, with 7 bases of the junction left unmatched. Sequenced material: naive CD8+ T cells from PBMCs. This sequence originates from a man younger than 35 in good health. Some clones in this sample may be carry-over from other donors' samples. The chain combines TRBV7-9 with TRBJ1-2, with 8 bases fitting TRBD1. The CDR3 loop reads CASSLDAGGGDGYTF. In DNA, the CDR3 is TGTGCCAGCAGCTTAGATGCAGGGGGCGGCGATGGCTACACCTTC.